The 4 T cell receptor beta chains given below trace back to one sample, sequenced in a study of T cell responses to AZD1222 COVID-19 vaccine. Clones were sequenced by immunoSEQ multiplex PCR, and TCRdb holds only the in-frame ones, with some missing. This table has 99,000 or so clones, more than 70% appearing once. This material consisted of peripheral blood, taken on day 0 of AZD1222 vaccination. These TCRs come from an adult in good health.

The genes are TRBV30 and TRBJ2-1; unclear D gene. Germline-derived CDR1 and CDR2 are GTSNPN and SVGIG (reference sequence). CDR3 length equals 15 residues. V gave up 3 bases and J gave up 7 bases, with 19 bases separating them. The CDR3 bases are TGTGCCTGGAGGAGATGGAGCCCCTCCGGGAATGAGCAGTTCTTC. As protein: CAWRRWSPSGNEQFF.

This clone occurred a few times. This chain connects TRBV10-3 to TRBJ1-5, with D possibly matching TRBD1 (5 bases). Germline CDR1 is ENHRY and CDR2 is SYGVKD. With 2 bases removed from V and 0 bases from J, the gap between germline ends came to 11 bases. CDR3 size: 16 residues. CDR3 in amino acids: CAISEDSFYSNQPQHF. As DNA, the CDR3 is TGTGCCATCAGTGAGGACAGCTTCTATAGCAATCAGCCCCAGCATTTT.

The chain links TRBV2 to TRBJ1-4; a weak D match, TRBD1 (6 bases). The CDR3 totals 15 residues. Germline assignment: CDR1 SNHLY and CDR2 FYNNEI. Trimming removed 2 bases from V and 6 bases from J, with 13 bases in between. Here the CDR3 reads CASSERETGHEKLFF. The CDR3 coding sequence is TGTGCCAGCAGTGAACGAGAGACAGGACATGAAAAACTGTTTTTT. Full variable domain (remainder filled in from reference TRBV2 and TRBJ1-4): EPEVTQTPSHQVTQMGQEVILRCVPISNHLYFYWYRQILGQKVEFLVSFYNNEISEKSEIFDDQFSVERPDGSNFTLKIRSTKLEDSAMYFCASSERETGHEKLFFGSGTQLSVL.

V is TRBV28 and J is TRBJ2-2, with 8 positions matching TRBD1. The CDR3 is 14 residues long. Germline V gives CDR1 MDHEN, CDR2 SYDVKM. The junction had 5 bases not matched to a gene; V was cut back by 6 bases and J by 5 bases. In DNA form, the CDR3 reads TGTGCCAGCAGCCCAGGGGGCGTAACCGGGGAGCTGTTTTTT. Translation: CASSPGGVTGELFF.